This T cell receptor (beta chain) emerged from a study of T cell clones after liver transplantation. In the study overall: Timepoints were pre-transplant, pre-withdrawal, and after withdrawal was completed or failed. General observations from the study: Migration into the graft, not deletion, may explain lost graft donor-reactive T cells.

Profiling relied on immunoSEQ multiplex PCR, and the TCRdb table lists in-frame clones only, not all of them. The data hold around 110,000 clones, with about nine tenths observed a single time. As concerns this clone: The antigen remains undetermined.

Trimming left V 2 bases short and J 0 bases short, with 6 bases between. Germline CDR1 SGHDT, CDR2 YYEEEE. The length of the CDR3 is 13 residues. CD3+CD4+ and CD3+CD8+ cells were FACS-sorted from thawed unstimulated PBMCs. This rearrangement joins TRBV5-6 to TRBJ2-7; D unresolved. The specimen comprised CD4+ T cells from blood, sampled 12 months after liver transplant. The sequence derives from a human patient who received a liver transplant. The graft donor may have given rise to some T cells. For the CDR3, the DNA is TGTGCCAGCAGCTTAAGGGACTCCTACGAGCAGTACTTC. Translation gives CASSLRDSYEQYF. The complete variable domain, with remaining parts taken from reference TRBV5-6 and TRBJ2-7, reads DAGVTQSPTHLIKTRGQQVTLRCSPKSGHDTVSWYQQALGQGPQFIFQYYEEEERQRGNFPDRFSGHQFPNYSSELNVNALLLGDSALYLCASSLRDSYEQYFGPGTRLTVT.